Listed below are T cell receptor beta chains from one sample, sequenced in a study of early T cells in non-severe SARS-CoV-2 infection. TCRdb used MiXCR to reprocess the 5' RACE reads, holding one entry per CDR3 protein. The data hold 55,000 to 75,000 distinct CDR3 sequences, with around an eighth observed a single time. The sample consisted of whole blood. The receptor set was obtained from an adult who was a healthcare worker with PCR-confirmed SARS-CoV-2 infection or an uninfected control (not recorded which). Each CDR3 is given without its conserved first and last residue. Each record gives: V gene, D gene, CDR3 protein. A D gene is named only where the DNA matches it firmly.

v_gene: TRBV28; d_gene: TRBD1; CDR3aa: ASSSRQGLGYT
v_gene: TRBV7-7; d_gene: TRBD1; CDR3aa: ASSSGQGANNSPLH
v_gene: TRBV24-1; d_gene: -; CDR3aa: ATSDPGLETQY
v_gene: TRBV7-2; d_gene: TRBD1; CDR3aa: ASSLATGGYYEQY
v_gene: TRBV7-6; d_gene: -; CDR3aa: ASSQTQGALEIF
v_gene: TRBV30; d_gene: TRBD1; CDR3aa: AFEGQLSDIQY
v_gene: TRBV7-9; d_gene: TRBD2; CDR3aa: ASSLEGLALHNEQF
v_gene: TRBV4-1; d_gene: -; CDR3aa: ASSQDLTTGSTYEQY
v_gene: TRBV13; d_gene: TRBD1; CDR3aa: ASSWGQVLDTQY
v_gene: TRBV7-8; d_gene: -; CDR3aa: ASSLVTFTTNEKLF
v_gene: TRBV18; d_gene: TRBD1; CDR3aa: ASSPGTGVSGYT
v_gene: TRBV29-1; d_gene: -; CDR3aa: SSSPVGFNEQF
v_gene: TRBV28; d_gene: TRBD1; CDR3aa: ASGRGRYEQF
v_gene: TRBV12-3/TRBV12-4; d_gene: -; CDR3aa: ASSQKRNHQF
v_gene: TRBV6-1; d_gene: TRBD2; CDR3aa: ASSNRDYNYEQY
v_gene: TRBV25-1; d_gene: -; CDR3aa: ASSETGANTEAF
v_gene: TRBV29-1; d_gene: -; CDR3aa: SVDRGGRAF
v_gene: TRBV5-1; d_gene: -; CDR3aa: ASSTEQGRGGYT
v_gene: TRBV14; d_gene: TRBD2; CDR3aa: ASSPTGTTSSYEQY
v_gene: TRBV5-1; d_gene: -; CDR3aa: ASSLVGVGNEQF
v_gene: TRBV28; d_gene: -; CDR3aa: ASSLGGPTYEQY
v_gene: TRBV15; d_gene: -; CDR3aa: ATSRALDTQY
v_gene: TRBV29-1; d_gene: TRBD1; CDR3aa: SVAGTADAAPAQY
v_gene: TRBV20-1; d_gene: -; CDR3aa: SAGGTERSYEQY
v_gene: TRBV29-1; d_gene: -; CDR3aa: SVGGSTFNEQY
v_gene: TRBV10-3; d_gene: TRBD2; CDR3aa: AISDHSGAEAGELF
v_gene: TRBV6-5; d_gene: -; CDR3aa: ASSWRQDNSPLH
v_gene: TRBV29-1; d_gene: -; CDR3aa: SVEARAGETQY
v_gene: TRBV28; d_gene: TRBD1; CDR3aa: ASIVTGMNTEAF